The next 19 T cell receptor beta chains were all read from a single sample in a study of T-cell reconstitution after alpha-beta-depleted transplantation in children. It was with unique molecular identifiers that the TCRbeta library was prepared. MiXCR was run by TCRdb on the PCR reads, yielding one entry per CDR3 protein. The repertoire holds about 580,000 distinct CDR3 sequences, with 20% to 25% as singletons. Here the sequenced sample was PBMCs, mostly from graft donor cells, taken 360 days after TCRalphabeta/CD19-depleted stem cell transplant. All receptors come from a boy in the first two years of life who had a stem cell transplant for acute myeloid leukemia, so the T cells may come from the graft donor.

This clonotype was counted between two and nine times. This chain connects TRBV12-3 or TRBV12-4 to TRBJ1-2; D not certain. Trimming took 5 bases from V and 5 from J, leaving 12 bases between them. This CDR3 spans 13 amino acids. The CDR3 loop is CASSEGTWYGYTF. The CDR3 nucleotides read TGTGCCAGCAGTGAGGGTACGTGGTATGGCTACACCTTC.

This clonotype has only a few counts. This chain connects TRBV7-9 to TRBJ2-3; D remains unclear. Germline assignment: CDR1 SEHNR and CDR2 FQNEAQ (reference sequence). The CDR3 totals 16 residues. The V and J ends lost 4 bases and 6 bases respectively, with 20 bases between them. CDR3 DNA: TGTGCCAGCAGCTCTTCAAGGCGGCTATTGGGCGATACGCAGTATTTT. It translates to CASSSSRRLLGDTQYF.

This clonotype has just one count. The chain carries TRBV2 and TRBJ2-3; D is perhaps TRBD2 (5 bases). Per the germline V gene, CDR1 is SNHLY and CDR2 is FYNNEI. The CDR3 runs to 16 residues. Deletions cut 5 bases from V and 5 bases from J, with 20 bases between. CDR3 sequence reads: CASSTFLLETVDTQYF. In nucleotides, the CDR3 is TGTGCCAGCAGTACTTTTTTACTAGAAACCGTAGATACGCAGTATTTT.

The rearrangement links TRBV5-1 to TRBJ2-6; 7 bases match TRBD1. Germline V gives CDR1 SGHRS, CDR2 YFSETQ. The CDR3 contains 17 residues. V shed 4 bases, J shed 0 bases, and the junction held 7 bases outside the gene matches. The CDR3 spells CASSEDRLNSGANVLTF. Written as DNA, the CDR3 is TGCGCCAGCAGCGAGGACAGGTTAAACTCTGGGGCCAACGTCCTGACTTTC.

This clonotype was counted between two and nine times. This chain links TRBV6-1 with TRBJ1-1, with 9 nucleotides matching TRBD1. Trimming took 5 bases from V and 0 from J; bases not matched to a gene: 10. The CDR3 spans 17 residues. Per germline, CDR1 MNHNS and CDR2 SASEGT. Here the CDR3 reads CASSPWDRVNMNTEAFF. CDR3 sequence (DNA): TGTGCCAGCAGTCCGTGGGACAGGGTAAACATGAACACTGAAGCTTTCTTT.

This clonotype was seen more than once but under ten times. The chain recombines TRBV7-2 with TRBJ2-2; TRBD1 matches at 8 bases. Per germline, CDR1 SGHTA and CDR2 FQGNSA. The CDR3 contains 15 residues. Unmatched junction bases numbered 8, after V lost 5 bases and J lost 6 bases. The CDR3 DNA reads TGTGCCAGCAGCCCCCGGACAGGGTTGGCCGGGGAGCTGTTTTTT. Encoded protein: CASSPRTGLAGELFF.

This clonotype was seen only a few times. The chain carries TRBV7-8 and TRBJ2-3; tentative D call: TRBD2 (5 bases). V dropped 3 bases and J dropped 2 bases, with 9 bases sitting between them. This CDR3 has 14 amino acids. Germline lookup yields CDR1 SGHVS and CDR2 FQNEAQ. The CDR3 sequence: CASSLDGDTDTQYF. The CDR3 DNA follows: TGTGCCAGCAGCTTGGACGGGGACACAGATACGCAGTATTTT.

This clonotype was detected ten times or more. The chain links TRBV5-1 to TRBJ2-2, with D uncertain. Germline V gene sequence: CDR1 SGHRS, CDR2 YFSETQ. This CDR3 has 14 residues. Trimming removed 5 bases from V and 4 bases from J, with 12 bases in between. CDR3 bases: TGCGCCAGCAGTCCTCGCGTCGGCACCGGGGAGCTGTTTTTT. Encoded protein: CASSPRVGTGELFF. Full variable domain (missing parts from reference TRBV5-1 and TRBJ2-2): KAGVTQTPRYLIKTRGQQVTLSCSPISGHRSVSWYQQTPGQGLQFLFEYFSETQRNKGNFPGRFSGRQFSNSRSEMNVSTLELGDSALYLCASSPRVGTGELFFGEGSRLTVL.

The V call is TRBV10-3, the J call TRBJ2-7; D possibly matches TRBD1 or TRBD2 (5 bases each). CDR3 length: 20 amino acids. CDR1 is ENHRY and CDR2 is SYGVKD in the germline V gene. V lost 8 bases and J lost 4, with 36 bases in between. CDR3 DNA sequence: TGTGCCATCCCGCGGTTCGTTCTTTGTTCGACAGCGCGGGCACCATACGAGCAGTACGTC. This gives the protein CAIPRFVLCSTARAPYEQYV.

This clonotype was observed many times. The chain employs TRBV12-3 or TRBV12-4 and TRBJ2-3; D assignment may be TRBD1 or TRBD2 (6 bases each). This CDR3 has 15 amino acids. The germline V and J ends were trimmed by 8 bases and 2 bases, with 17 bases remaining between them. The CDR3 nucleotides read TGTGCCAGCGATAAAGGGGGGCCATACACAGATACGCAGTATTTT. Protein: CASDKGGPYTDTQYF.

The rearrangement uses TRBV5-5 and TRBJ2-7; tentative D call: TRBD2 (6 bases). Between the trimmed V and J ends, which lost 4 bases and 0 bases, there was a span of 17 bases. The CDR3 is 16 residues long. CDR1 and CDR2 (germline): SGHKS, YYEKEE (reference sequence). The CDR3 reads CASSRDSGGFSYEQYV. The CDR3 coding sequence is TGTGCCAGCAGCCGGGACTCGGGTGGTTTCTCCTACGAGCAGTACGTC.

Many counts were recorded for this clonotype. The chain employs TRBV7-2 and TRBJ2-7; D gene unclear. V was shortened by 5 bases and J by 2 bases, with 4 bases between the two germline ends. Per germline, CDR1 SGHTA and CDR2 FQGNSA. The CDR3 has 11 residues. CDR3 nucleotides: TGTGCCAGCAGCCCCGCCTACGAGCAGTACTTC. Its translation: CASSPAYEQYF.

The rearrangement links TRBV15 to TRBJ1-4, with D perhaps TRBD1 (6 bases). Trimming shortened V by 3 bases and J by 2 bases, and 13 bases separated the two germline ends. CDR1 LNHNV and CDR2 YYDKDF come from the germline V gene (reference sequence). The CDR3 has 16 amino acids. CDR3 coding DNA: TGTGCCACCAGCAGGACGGGGGCGCCGACTAATGAAAAACTGTTTTTT. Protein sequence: CATSRTGAPTNEKLFF.

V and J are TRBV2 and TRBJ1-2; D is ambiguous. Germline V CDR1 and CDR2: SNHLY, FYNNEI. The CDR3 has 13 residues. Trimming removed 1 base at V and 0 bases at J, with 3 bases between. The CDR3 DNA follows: TGTGCCAGCAGTGAAGGGTCTAACTATGGCTACACCTTC. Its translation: CASSEGSNYGYTF. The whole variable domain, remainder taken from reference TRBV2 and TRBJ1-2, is EPEVTQTPSHQVTQMGQEVILRCVPISNHLYFYWYRQILGQKVEFLVSFYNNEISEKSEIFDDQFSVERPDGSNFTLKIRSTKLEDSAMYFCASSEGSNYGYTFGSGTRLTVV.

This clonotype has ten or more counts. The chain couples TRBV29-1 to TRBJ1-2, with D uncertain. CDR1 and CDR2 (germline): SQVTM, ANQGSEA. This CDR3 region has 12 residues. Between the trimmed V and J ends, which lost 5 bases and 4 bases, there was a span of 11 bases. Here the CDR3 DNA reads TGCAGCGTTCAAGGGAGTTTCTATGGCTACACCTTC. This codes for CSVQGSFYGYTF.

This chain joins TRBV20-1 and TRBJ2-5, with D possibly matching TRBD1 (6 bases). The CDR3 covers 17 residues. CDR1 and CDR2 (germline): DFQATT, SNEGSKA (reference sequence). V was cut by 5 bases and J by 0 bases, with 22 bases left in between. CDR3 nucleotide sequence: TGCAGTGCTGGATCCCGGGACAACCTAGAGGACCAAGAGACCCAGTACTTC. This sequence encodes CSAGSRDNLEDQETQYF.

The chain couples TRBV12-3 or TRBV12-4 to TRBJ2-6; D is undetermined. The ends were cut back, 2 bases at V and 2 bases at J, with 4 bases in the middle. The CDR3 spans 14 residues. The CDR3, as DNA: TGTGCCAGCAGTTTATGGGCTGGGGCCAACGTCCTGACTTTC. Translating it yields CASSLWAGANVLTF.

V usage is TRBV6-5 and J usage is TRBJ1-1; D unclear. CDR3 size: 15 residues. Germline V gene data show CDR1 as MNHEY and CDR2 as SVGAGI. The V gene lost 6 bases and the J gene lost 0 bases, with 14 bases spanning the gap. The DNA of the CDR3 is TGTGCCAGCAGGTACCCTCGGGGAATGAACACTGAAGCTTTCTTT. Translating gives CASRYPRGMNTEAFF.

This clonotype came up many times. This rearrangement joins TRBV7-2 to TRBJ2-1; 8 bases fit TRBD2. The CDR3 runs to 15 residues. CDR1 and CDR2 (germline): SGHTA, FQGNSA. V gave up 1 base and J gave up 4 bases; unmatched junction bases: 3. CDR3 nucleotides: TGTGCCAGCAGCTTAGTGGTAGCGGGGTACAATGAGCAGTTCTTC. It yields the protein CASSLVVAGYNEQFF.